This TCR beta chain was obtained from a study of blood T cell repertoires in COVID-19. Background on the study: Collection of acute and convalescent COVID-19 samples took place in the United States, Italy and Spain.

Individuals aged about 18 to 89 years were recruited from fewer than 30 US areas. Grouping used clinical history reported by participants in a survey and questionnaire. CDR3 size: 15 residues. CDR1 is SGHAT and CDR2 is FQNNGV in the germline V gene. Germline trimming cut 5 bases from V and 4 bases from J; bases unmatched to any gene: 6. As originally analysed: Estimation of nucleated cell counts was performed using reference gene primer amplification. Clones were sequenced by immunoSEQ multiplex PCR, and TCRdb holds only the in-frame ones, with some missing. From that table come the V and J calls and clone size; the DNA was used to work out D and trimming. The sample includes more than 300,000 clones, roughly four fifths of them seen just once.

The sequenced material came from PBMCs or T cells enriched from blood (not recorded which). V and J are TRBV11-2 and TRBJ1-1, with 11 bases lining up with TRBD1. The sequence was collected from a woman aged 45 to 65 who had recovered from COVID-19. CDR3 loop: CASSATGTGGTEAFF. CDR3 DNA sequence: TGTGCCAGCAGCGCTACCGGGACAGGGGGCACTGAAGCTTTCTTT. Full variable domain (outside the CDR3, taken from reference TRBV11-2 and TRBJ1-1): EAGVAQSPRYKIIEKRQSVAFWCNPISGHATLYWYQQILGQGPKLLIQFQNNGVVDDSQLPKDRFSAERLKGVDSTLKIQPAKLEDSAVYLCASSATGTGGTEAFFGQGTRLTVV.